This TCR beta chain stems from a study of spatial heterogeneity in lung cancer. Across the whole study: Within raw reads, each unique TCR and UMI combination appeared on average more than ten times. General observations from the study: Ubiquitous expanded tumor TCRs appeared in blood more at resection than follow-up.

CDR1 and CDR2 from the germline V gene are SQVTM and ANQGSEA. The CDR3 is 14 residues long. Trimming took 5 bases from V and 3 from J, leaving 17 bases between them. MiXCR, applied by TCRdb to the 5' RACE reads, yields one record per CDR3 protein. The sample consists of roughly 100,000 distinct CDR3 sequences, roughly 10% of them appearing once. This clonotype was observed a handful of times. Its antigen is not identified. Regarding time point: sample taken at primary tumor resection. Whole RNA, isolated from tumor, nontumor lung or frozen PBMC, was sequenced without prior sorting. Untreated early-stage non-small cell lung cancer patients, around 72 in total, were the donors.

The receptor was derived from a male donor with early-stage non-small cell lung cancer. The chain recombines TRBV29-1 with TRBJ2-7; tentatively, D is TRBD2 (6 bases). Sequenced material: PBMCs, taken at surgery. The CDR3 sequence: CSVFLGREVYEQYF. Here the CDR3 DNA reads TGCAGCGTTTTCCTTGGCAGGGAGGTCTACGAGCAGTACTTC.